The sequence of this TCR beta chain was determined in a study of T cells in Graves' hyperthyroidism and ophthalmopathy. V was shortened by 4 bases and J by 5 bases, with 15 bases between the two germline ends. The CDR3 covers 14 residues. CDR1 is SEHNR, CDR2 FQNEAQ, per germline (reference sequence). This clonotype was counted a few times. Researchers took RNA transcripts and amplified the TCR beta CDR3 regions from them. When the TCR CDR3 underwent first-round RT-PCR, the HTBI primer set was used. TCRdb analysed the multiplex PCR reads with MiXCR anew, one entry per CDR3 protein. The sample has 550,000 to 600,000 distinct CDR3 sequences, around 15% seen once.

V gene TRBV7-9 combines with J gene TRBJ2-7, with a weak D call TRBD1 (5 bases). Sequenced: blood. The sequence derives from a woman between 18 and 29 years old with Graves' hyperthyroidism. The CDR3: CASSSGRVSHEQYF. In nucleotides, the CDR3 is TGTGCCAGCAGCTCCGGCAGGGTTTCCCACGAGCAGTACTTC.